The 7 T cell receptor beta chains presented below share a single source sample, sequenced in a study of T cells after yellow fever vaccination. TCRdb passed the 5' RACE reads through MiXCR, listing each CDR3 protein once. The sample shows around 600,000 distinct CDR3 sequences, approximately 13% of them seen only once. This specimen consisted of PBMCs, obtained on the day of the yellow fever booster vaccination. These receptors originate from a man aged 25 to 40 who received the YFV17D yellow fever vaccine.

This clonotype showed up just a few times. The rearrangement uses TRBV24-1 and TRBJ2-1, with 11 bases identical to TRBD2. The germline gives CDR1 KGHDR, CDR2 SFDVKD. The CDR3 is made up of 17 amino acids. Trimming at V came to 7 bases and at J to 7 bases, leaving 14 bases not matched to a gene. For the CDR3, the DNA is TGTGCCACCAGCGGCTCGTGGAGTAGCGGGAGGGTTAATGAGCAGTTCTTC. Translation: CATSGSWSSGRVNEQFF.

The V call is TRBV19, the J call TRBJ2-5, with D unclear. CDR1 LNHDA and CDR2 SQIVND come from the germline V gene (reference sequence). V lost 2 bases, J lost 1 base, and 11 bases lay in between. The CDR3 has 15 amino acids. The CDR3 spells CASSIWGAAQETQYF. In nucleotides, the CDR3 is TGTGCCAGTAGTATATGGGGTGCGGCCCAAGAGACCCAGTACTTC.

This clonotype occurred a few times. The rearrangement links TRBV7-2 to TRBJ2-1; TRBD2 matches 12 bases. Trimming cost V 4 bases and J 7 bases; bases outside gene matches: 5. The CDR3 totals 15 residues. The germline CDR1 and CDR2 sequences are SGHTA and FQGNSA. For the CDR3, the DNA is TGTGCCAGCAGCTCTCTAGCGGGAGGGTCGAATGAGCAGTTCTTC. Protein sequence: CASSSLAGGSNEQFF.

CDR3 protein: CSAWGLATNEQFF. CDR3 nucleotide sequence: TGCAGTGCTTGGGGACTAGCGACCAATGAGCAGTTCTTC. The V call is TRBV20-1, the J call TRBJ2-1, with 10 bases lining up with TRBD2. This CDR3 spans 13 amino acids. Germline trimming cut 5 bases from V and 6 bases from J; bases unmatched to any gene: 4. The germline gives CDR1 DFQATT, CDR2 SNEGSKA (reference sequence).

The chain recombines TRBV12-3 or TRBV12-4 with TRBJ2-1, with unresolved D. The CDR3 has 13 residues. V gave up 7 bases and J gave up 0 bases, with 7 bases separating them. DNA of the CDR3: TGTGCCAGCATGTCTTCCTCCTACAATGAGCAGTTCTTC. It yields the protein CASMSSSYNEQFF.

The chain has TRBV18 and TRBJ1-5; D remains ambiguous. Trimming took 3 bases from V and 7 from J, leaving 19 bases between them. The CDR3 length is 16 residues. Germline V gene data show CDR1 as KGHSH and CDR2 as LQKENI. The CDR3 coding sequence is TGTGCCAGCTCACCTTCGACCGACGGCTTGGGACAGCCCCAGCATTTT. Its protein is CASSPSTDGLGQPQHF.

In its sample, this clonotype was seen many times. The DNA of the CDR3 is TGTGCCAGCAGTCTATTCGGGGTGGGGACAGATACGCAGTATTTT. It is translated as CASSLFGVGTDTQYF. The genes are TRBV27 and TRBJ2-3, with D possibly TRBD2 on 5 matching bases. The CDR3 runs 15 residues. V was trimmed by 5 bases and J by 3 bases, leaving 15 bases between them. Germline loops: CDR1 MNHEY, CDR2 SMNVEV (reference sequence).